This entry is about one T cell receptor (beta chain). Its antigen remains unknown. Here immunoSEQ multiplex PCR was the method, and the copy in TCRdb shows in-frame clones only, minus some. The sample lists about 37,000 clones; approximately 86% were seen once. The data derive from a study of OX40 agonist ivuxolimab in advanced cancers. Study background: Patients undergoing dose escalation presented with hepatocellular carcinoma, melanoma, renal cell or head and neck cancer. A history of anti-PD-1, anti-PD-L1 or anti-CTLA-4 therapy was acceptable, and approximately 39% had some.

CDR1 and CDR2 from the germline V gene are LNHDA and SQIVND (reference sequence). V gave up 5 bases and J gave up 1 base, with 11 bases separating them. There are 14 residues in the CDR3. Systemic immunosuppression or a history of autoimmune disease excluded patients. Broader study findings: The authors did not determine the antigen specificity of the expanded peripheral T cells.

The J gene is TRBJ1-1, the V gene TRBV19, with D possibly being TRBD1 (6 bases). The source was CD4+ or CD8+ T cells sorted from blood, collected in a trial of the OX40 agonist ivuxolimab. The receptor was derived from an adult with an advanced solid tumor such as melanoma, head and neck, liver or kidney cancer. CDR3 nucleotide sequence: TGTGCCAGTAGTGAGGACAGTGAGAACACTGAAGCTTTCTTT. Protein sequence: CASSEDSENTEAFF.